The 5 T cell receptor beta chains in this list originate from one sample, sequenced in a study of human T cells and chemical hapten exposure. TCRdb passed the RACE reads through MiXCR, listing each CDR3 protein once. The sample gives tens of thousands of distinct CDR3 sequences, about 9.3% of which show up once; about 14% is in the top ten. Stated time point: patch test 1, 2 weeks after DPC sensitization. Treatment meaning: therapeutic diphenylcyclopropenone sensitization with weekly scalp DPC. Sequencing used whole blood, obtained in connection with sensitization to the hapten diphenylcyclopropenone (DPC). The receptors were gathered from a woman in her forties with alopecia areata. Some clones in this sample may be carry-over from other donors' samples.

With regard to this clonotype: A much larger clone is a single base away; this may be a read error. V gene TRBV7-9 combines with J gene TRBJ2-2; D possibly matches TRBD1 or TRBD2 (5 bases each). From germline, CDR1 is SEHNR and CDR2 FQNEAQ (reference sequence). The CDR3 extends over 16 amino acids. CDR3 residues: CASSSGTTMNTGELIF. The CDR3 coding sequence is TGTGCCAGCAGCTCCGGGACGACAATGAACACCGGGGAGCTGATTTTT.

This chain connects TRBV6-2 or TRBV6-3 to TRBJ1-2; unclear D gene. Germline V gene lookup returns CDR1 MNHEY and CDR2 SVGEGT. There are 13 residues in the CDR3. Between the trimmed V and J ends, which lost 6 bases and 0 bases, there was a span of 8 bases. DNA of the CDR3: TGTGCCAGCAGCTGGACGGCTAACTATGGCTACACCTTC. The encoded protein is CASSWTANYGYTF.

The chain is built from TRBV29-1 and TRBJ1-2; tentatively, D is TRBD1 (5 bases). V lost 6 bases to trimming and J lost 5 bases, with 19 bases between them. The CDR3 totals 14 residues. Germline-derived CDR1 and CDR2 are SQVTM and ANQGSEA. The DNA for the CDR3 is TGCAGCGTCGCGGGGCAGGGCGAAGGATATGGCTACACCTTC. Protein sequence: CSVAGQGEGYGYTF.

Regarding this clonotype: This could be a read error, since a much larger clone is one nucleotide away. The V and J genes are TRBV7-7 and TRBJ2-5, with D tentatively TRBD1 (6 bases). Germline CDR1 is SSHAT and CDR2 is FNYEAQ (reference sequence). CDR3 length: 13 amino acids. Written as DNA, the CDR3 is TGTGCCAGCAGCCGGGACACCAAAGAGTCCCAGTACTTC. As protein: CASSRDTKESQYF.

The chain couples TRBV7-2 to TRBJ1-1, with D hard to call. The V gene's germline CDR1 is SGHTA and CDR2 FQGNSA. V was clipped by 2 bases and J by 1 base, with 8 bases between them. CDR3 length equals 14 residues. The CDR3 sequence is CASSLYLGNTEAFF. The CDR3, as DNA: TGTGCCAGCAGCTTATATCTGGGGAACACTGAAGCTTTCTTT.